This T cell receptor beta chain comes out of a study of control samples from healthy donors and cancer patients. The data were produced by immunoSEQ multiplex PCR, yet TCRdb's version contains in-frame clones alone and is incomplete. The sample holds tens of thousands of clones, about 90% seen once. Germline V gene sequence: CDR1 LNHNV, CDR2 YYDKDF (reference sequence). V was clipped by 2 bases and J by 4 bases; unmatched bases: 6. This CDR3 has 16 amino acids. The gene calls are TRBV15 and TRBJ2-4, with 9 positions matching TRBD1. Material: blood. This TCR was recovered from a man in his fifties or sixties in good health. CDR3 protein: CATSRRTGERKNIQYF. DNA for the CDR3: TGTGCCACCAGCAGAAGGACAGGGGAACGGAAAAACATTCAGTACTTC.